A selection of T cell receptor beta chains follows, all from one sample in a study of CD8 T cells in ankylosing spondylitis. One entry per CDR3 protein results from TCRdb running MiXCR on the 5' RACE reads. The table records around 330,000 distinct CDR3 sequences, roughly 10% of them present only once. Sequences were obtained from blood, either unsorted or a sorted T cell fraction (not recorded which). The receptors stem from a female donor with ankylosing spondylitis or in good health (not recorded which). Each CDR3 is given with its conserved first and last residue. D genes are given only for firm matches. Rows give clone size only sometimes, using once, few, many, or a class for an expanded clone.

d_gene	j_gene	abundance	v_gene	CDR3aa	CDR3nt
NA	TRBJ2-1	NA	TRBV9	CASSVASRSYNEQFF	TGTGCCAGCAGCGTTGCCTCCCGCTCCTACAATGAGCAGTTCTTC
NA	TRBJ2-1	few	TRBV12-3/TRBV12-4	CASSLATPQGGEQFF	TGTGCCAGCAGTTTGGCCACTCCCCAAGGGGGTGAGCAGTTCTTC
TRBD1	TRBJ2-3	NA	TRBV7-2	CASSSSGTGKQYF	TGTGCCAGCAGCTCGTCGGGGACAGGGAAGCAGTATTTT
NA	TRBJ2-7	NA	TRBV15	CATSQHLGVPYEQYF	TGTGCCACCAGCCAGCATTTGGGGGTGCCCTACGAGCAGTACTTC
TRBD1	TRBJ2-7	many	TRBV28	CASSHSGTGYEQYF	TGTGCCAGCAGTCATTCCGGGACAGGTTACGAGCAGTACTTC
NA	TRBJ2-4	NA	TRBV20-1	CSARGGWDIQYF	TGCAGTGCTAGAGGGGGTTGGGACATTCAGTACTTC
TRBD2	TRBJ2-2	many	TRBV5-6	CASSLLAGSVTGELFF	TGTGCCAGCAGCTTACTAGCGGGGTCGGTGACCGGGGAGCTGTTTTTT
NA	TRBJ1-5	many	TRBV12-3/TRBV12-4	CASRESTGDSNQPQHF	TGTGCCAGCAGGGAATCCACAGGAGATAGCAATCAGCCCCAGCATTTT
TRBD2	TRBJ2-7	NA	TRBV7-2	CASSWTGTSSREQYF	TGTGCCAGCAGCTGGACCGGGACTAGTTCGCGCGAGCAGTACTTC
TRBD2	TRBJ2-3	few	TRBV2	CASRRLAGGIDTQYF	TGTGCCAGCAGGAGACTAGCGGGGGGCATAGATACGCAGTATTTT
NA	TRBJ2-2	many	TRBV20-1	CSASHGGAGELFF	TGCAGTGCTTCCCATGGGGGCGCCGGGGAGCTGTTTTTT
TRBD2	TRBJ2-5	few	TRBV4-3	CASSTTGLAGETQYF	TGCGCCAGCAGCACCACGGGTCTAGCGGGAGAGACCCAGTACTTC
NA	TRBJ2-7	few	TRBV7-2	CASSFSRVFEQYF	TGTGCCAGCAGCTTCTCCCGAGTCTTCGAGCAGTACTTC
NA	TRBJ2-1	NA	TRBV3-1	CAFCLISLTLSGYNEQFF	TGTGCCTTCTGTTTAATTAGCCTTACACTCTCTGGCTACAATGAGCAGTTCTTC
TRBD1	TRBJ1-1	NA	TRBV20-1	CKNRGSWTEAFF	TGCAAAAACAGGGGATCGTGGACTGAAGCTTTCTTT
NA	TRBJ2-3	few	TRBV7-8	CASSHSGADTQYF	TGTGCCAGCAGCCATAGTGGGGCAGATACGCAGTATTTT
TRBD2	TRBJ2-1	few	TRBV5-5	CASSLRLAGGRYNEQFF	TGTGCCAGCAGCTTACGACTAGCGGGAGGGCGGTACAATGAGCAGTTCTTC